Described below is a single T cell receptor (beta chain) sequence and its context. The antigen is not known. Amplification used 60 Vbeta primers and 13 Jbeta primers. TCRdb's copy holds only in-frame clones and misses some; the assay was immunoSEQ multiplex PCR. Listed are 150,000 to 200,000 clones; roughly 1.3% falls within the top ten. This CDR3 region has 13 residues. V lost 3 bases to trimming and J lost 4 bases, with 11 bases between them. The germline V gene encodes CDR1 SGDLS and CDR2 YYNGEE. The record originates from a study of cytomegalovirus exposure and HLA in healthy donors. Findings and caveats of the study: Associated with cytomegalovirus, according to the listing, were around 160 TCR beta chains. In a later analysis, an Asian-associated ancestry cluster reportedly showed fewer N-insertions than the roughly 690-donor mean. Per published accounts, TCR beta sequences correctly predicted the HLA-A and HLA-B alleles of most subjects.

The sequence came from an older woman in good health and CMV-seronegative. The sample comprised PBMCs. J is TRBJ2-7 and V is TRBV9; D may be TRBD2 (6 bases). The CDR3 reads CASSGVAVYEQYF. The CDR3 DNA is TGTGCCAGCAGCGGAGTAGCGGTTTACGAGCAGTACTTC.